The sequence of this TCR beta chain was determined in a study of blood T cell repertoires in COVID-19. The data were produced by immunoSEQ multiplex PCR, yet TCRdb's version contains in-frame clones alone and is incomplete. The sample contains some 130,000 clones, about 80% of which appear only once. The CDR3 length is 16 residues. Germline CDR1 reads PRHDT; CDR2 reads FYEKMQ (reference sequence). V dropped 2 bases and J dropped 6; count of bases not matched to a gene: 6. This clone appeared once. V is TRBV13 and J is TRBJ2-2; 10 nucleotides align to TRBD2. The receptor was derived from a human donor in a cohort sampled during active COVID-19. Sequencing input: peripheral blood. In nucleotides, the CDR3 is TGTGCCAGCAGCTTAAAGCGGGGGGGCCTCCCCGGGGAGCTGTTTTTT. This codes for CASSLKRGGLPGELFF.